Below, 18 T cell receptor beta chains from the same sample are listed, as sequenced in a study of graft-versus-host responses after intestinal transplantation. Assay used: immunoSEQ multiplex PCR; TCRdb lists only in-frame clones, some missing. The repertoire has about 93,000 clones, approximately 78% of them found once; the top ten carry 0.83%. These receptors' targets are unknown. The material sequenced was unstimulated CD4+ T cells sorted from spleen or lymph node cells, taken before intestinal transplant. Receptor source: a human donor who received an intestinal transplant.

This chain uses TRBV6-1 with TRBJ2-7, with TRBD1 matching over 12 bases. In germline, CDR1 is MNHNS, CDR2 SASEGT. V lost 2 bases and J lost 7; bases outside the gene matches: 9. The CDR3 loop spans 16 amino acids. The CDR3 region is CASSERWGQGAFEQYF. DNA of the CDR3: TGTGCCAGCAGTGAACGGTGGGGACAGGGGGCATTTGAGCAGTACTTC.

This chain joins TRBV27 and TRBJ2-7; TRBD1 agrees at 10 bases. The V segment lost 6 bases and the J segment 5 bases; nucleotides outside the gene matches: 10. The CDR3 totals 15 residues. Germline values: CDR1 MNHEY, CDR2 SMNVEV (reference sequence). The CDR3 DNA sequence: TGTGCCAGCAGCTATGGCCGGGACAGGGGCCACGAGCAGTACTTC. Protein sequence: CASSYGRDRGHEQYF.

The chain employs TRBV28 and TRBJ1-5, with a weak D call TRBD1 (6 bases). Germline V gene lookup returns CDR1 MDHEN and CDR2 SYDVKM. Trimming left V 6 bases short and J 1 base short, with 10 bases between. The CDR3 extends over 14 amino acids. CDR3: CASSSTGSNQPQHF. For the CDR3, the DNA is TGTGCCAGCAGCTCTACAGGGAGCAATCAGCCCCAGCATTTT.

The J gene is TRBJ1-4, the V gene TRBV2; TRBD1 matches at 7 bases. The CDR3 is 14 residues long. Germline values: CDR1 SNHLY, CDR2 FYNNEI. Trimming removed 6 bases from V and 7 bases from J; junction bases left unmatched: 8. DNA for the CDR3: TGTGCCAGCAGGGAAAGGGACAGCAGTGAAAAACTGTTTTTT. Its translation is CASRERDSSEKLFF.

V and J are TRBV5-4 and TRBJ2-1; TRBD1 is a possible D gene (5 bases). V lost 4 bases and J lost 5, with 16 bases in between. Germline CDR1 reads SGHNT; CDR2 reads YYREEE (reference sequence). This CDR3 has 15 amino acids. CDR3 residues: CASSPAALQDNEQFF. The CDR3 DNA reads TGTGCCAGCAGCCCGGCGGCGTTACAGGACAATGAGCAGTTCTTC.

CDR3 nucleotides: TGTGCCAGCAGTCCGGCCCAGGGGGGAGGTGAAAAACTGTTTTTT. Protein product: CASSPAQGGGEKLFF. The chain combines TRBV27 with TRBJ1-4, with 7 positions matching TRBD1. CDR1 and CDR2 from the germline V gene are MNHEY and SMNVEV (reference sequence). The V gene end was trimmed by 5 bases and the J gene end by 7 bases; junction bases not matched to a gene: 10. The CDR3 covers 15 residues.

The chain links TRBV6-1 to TRBJ2-5; D may be TRBD1 (6 bases). V was cut by 7 bases and J by 5 bases, with 20 bases left in between. Germline lookup yields CDR1 MNHNS and CDR2 SASEGT. The CDR3 loop spans 15 amino acids. The CDR3 nucleotides are TGTGCCAGCAATAAACGTGGGGGCCTAAGGGAGACCCAGTACTTC. It specifies CASNKRGGLRETQYF.

In its sample, this clone was seen once. Other DNA sequences of this sample code for an identical CDR3. The chain couples TRBV9 to TRBJ1-4; TRBD1 matches at 9 bases. The CDR3 has 16 amino acids. V lost 4 bases and J lost 0; bases outside the gene matches: 4. Germline CDR1 SGDLS, CDR2 YYNGEE. CDR3 nucleotide sequence: TGTGCCAGCAGCAAACAGGGGGCGGCAACTAATGAAAAACTGTTTTTT. Residues: CASSKQGAATNEKLFF.

The V gene is TRBV6-1, the J gene TRBJ1-4; D ambiguous. The germline V and J ends were trimmed by 2 bases and 7 bases, with 11 bases remaining between them. Germline CDR1 and CDR2: MNHNS and SASEGT. The CDR3 sequence is 14 residues long. The CDR3 DNA reads TGTGCCAGCAGTGAACCGGGGTTAATTGAAAAACTGTTTTTT. Amino acid sequence: CASSEPGLIEKLFF.

The gene calls are TRBV12-5 and TRBJ2-3; TRBD1 agrees at 7 bases. The CDR3 runs to 14 residues. Germline V gene lookup returns CDR1 LGHNT and CDR2 FRNRAP. The trim removed 6 bases at V and 2 bases at J, leaving 5 bases unmatched. CDR3 nucleotides: TGTGCTAGTGGGAAAGGGACAGCCACAGATACGCAGTATTTT. Translated: CASGKGTATDTQYF.

The chain has TRBV18 and TRBJ2-7; maybe TRBD1 (6 bases). CDR1 is KGHSH and CDR2 is LQKENI in the germline V gene. V was shortened by 4 bases and J by 2 bases, with 24 bases between the two germline ends. This CDR3 is built from 18 residues. The CDR3 sequence is CASSRGLTGSSSTYEQYF. Here the CDR3 DNA reads TGTGCCAGCTCACGGGGGTTAACAGGGAGCTCCTCAACCTACGAGCAGTACTTC.

The chain uses TRBV7-2 and TRBJ2-6, with 10 positions matching TRBD2. The germline CDR1 and CDR2 sequences are SGHTA and FQGNSA. The CDR3 is 18 residues long. The trim removed 2 bases at V and 2 bases at J, leaving 6 bases unmatched. CDR3 amino acids: CASSLRLAGATGANVLTF. CDR3 coding DNA: TGTGCCAGCAGCTTACGGCTAGCGGGAGCTACTGGGGCCAACGTCCTGACTTTC.

The chain couples TRBV5-8 to TRBJ2-5; D remains unclear. The germline V and J ends were trimmed by 0 bases and 7 bases, with 4 bases remaining between them. Germline CDR1 is SGHTS and CDR2 is YDEGEE. CDR3 length: 11 amino acids. The CDR3 DNA reads TGTGCCAGCAGCTTGGAGAGGACCCAGTACTTC. Residues: CASSLERTQYF.

The table lists this clone with a count of one. The gene calls are TRBV6-5 and TRBJ2-1, with a tentative D call TRBD2 (5 bases). With 5 bases removed from V and 7 bases from J, the gap between germline ends came to 18 bases. Germline-derived CDR1 and CDR2 are MNHEY and SVGAGI. This CDR3 spans 15 amino acids. In DNA, the CDR3 is TGTGCCAGCAGTCCACTAGATTCCCTCAGTAATGAGCAGTTCTTC. It translates to CASSPLDSLSNEQFF.

This rearrangement joins TRBV5-1 to TRBJ2-1; a possible D gene is TRBD2 (7 bases). CDR3 length: 15 residues. The germline V and J ends were trimmed by 0 bases and 9 bases, with 16 bases remaining between them. CDR1 is SGHRS, CDR2 YFSETQ, per germline. The CDR3 region is CASSLVGGANGEQFF. The CDR3 DNA reads TGCGCCAGCAGCTTGGTAGGGGGGGCCAACGGTGAGCAGTTCTTC.

The chain joins TRBV2 to TRBJ2-7; TRBD1 might be the D (5 bases). Per the germline V gene, CDR1 is SNHLY and CDR2 is FYNNEI. The CDR3 spans 13 residues. With 8 bases removed from V and 6 bases from J, the gap between germline ends came to 17 bases. The CDR3 here is CASSPWGQGEQYF. The CDR3 nucleotides are TGTGCCAGCTCGCCATGGGGCCAGGGCGAGCAGTACTTC.

The rearrangement uses TRBV28 and TRBJ2-1; the match to TRBD1 covers 12 bases. There are 18 residues in the CDR3. The junction had 15 bases not matched to a gene; V was cut back by 6 bases and J by 6 bases. CDR1 is MDHEN and CDR2 is SYDVKM in the germline V gene. The CDR3 here is CASRSRDRGLMALNEQFF. The CDR3 bases are TGTGCCAGCAGAAGCCGGGACAGGGGGCTCATGGCTCTCAATGAGCAGTTCTTC.

This clone was counted only a few times. This specimen includes other DNA sequences encoding the same CDR3. The genes are TRBV11-2 and TRBJ2-1; D unresolved. Deletions cut 0 bases from V and 6 bases from J, with 6 bases between. The CDR3 is 13 residues long. Germline V gives CDR1 SGHAT, CDR2 FQNNGV. The CDR3 spells CASSLDTANEQFF. The DNA for the CDR3 is TGTGCCAGCAGCTTAGATACAGCCAATGAGCAGTTCTTC.